Shown below are 3 T cell receptor beta chains from a single sample sequenced in a study of blood T cell repertoires in COVID-19. Only in-frame clones appear in the TCRdb table, and some are missing; sequencing was by immunoSEQ multiplex PCR. The table records some 200,000 clones, roughly 80% of them present only once. The sample consisted of peripheral blood. The receptors stem from a woman aged 65 to 85 with COVID-19, enrolled during active disease.

Details on this clone: This same CDR3 is encoded by further DNA sequences in the sample. This chain joins TRBV6-5 and TRBJ2-7; the D is unclear. The CDR3 runs 15 residues. The germline V and J ends were trimmed by 0 bases and 1 base, with 10 bases remaining between them. CDR1 is MNHEY, CDR2 SVGAGI, per germline. CDR3 loop: CASSYSISGSYEQYF. CDR3 coding DNA: TGTGCCAGCAGTTACTCGATCTCAGGATCCTACGAGCAGTACTTC.

V is TRBV20-1 and J is TRBJ2-1; 10 nucleotides line up with TRBD2. Germline values: CDR1 DFQATT, CDR2 SNEGSKA (reference sequence). The V gene end was trimmed by 3 bases and the J gene end by 8 bases; junction bases not matched to a gene: 13. The CDR3 covers 16 residues. CDR3: CSASAFFDSGRYEQFF. In DNA, the CDR3 is TGCAGTGCTAGTGCATTTTTCGATAGCGGGAGGTATGAGCAGTTCTTC.

V gene TRBV7-2 combines with J gene TRBJ1-3; 7 positions agree with TRBD1. This CDR3 is built from 16 residues. Germline loops: CDR1 SGHTA, CDR2 FQGNSA. The junction had 7 bases not matched to a gene; V was cut back by 5 bases and J by 0 bases. For the CDR3, the DNA is TGTGCCAGCAGCCCCGGACAGGTACACTCTGGAAACACCATATATTTT. It encodes CASSPGQVHSGNTIYF.